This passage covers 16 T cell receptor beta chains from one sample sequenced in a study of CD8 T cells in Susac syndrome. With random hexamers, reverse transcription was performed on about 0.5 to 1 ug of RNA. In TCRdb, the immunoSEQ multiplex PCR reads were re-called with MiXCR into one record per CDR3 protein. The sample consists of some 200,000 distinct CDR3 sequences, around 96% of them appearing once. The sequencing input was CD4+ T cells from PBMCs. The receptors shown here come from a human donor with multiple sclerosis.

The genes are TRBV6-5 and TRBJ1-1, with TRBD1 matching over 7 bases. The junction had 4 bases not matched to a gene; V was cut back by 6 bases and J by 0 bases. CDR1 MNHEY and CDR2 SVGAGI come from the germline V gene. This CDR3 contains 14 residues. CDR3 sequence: CASRTGTLNTEAFF. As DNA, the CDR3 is TGTGCCAGCAGGACAGGGACCCTGAACACTGAAGCTTTCTTT.

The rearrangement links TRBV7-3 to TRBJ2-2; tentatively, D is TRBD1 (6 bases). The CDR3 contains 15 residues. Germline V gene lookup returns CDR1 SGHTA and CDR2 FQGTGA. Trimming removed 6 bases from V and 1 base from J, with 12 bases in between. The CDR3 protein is CASSPGHLNTGELFF. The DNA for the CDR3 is TGTGCCAGCAGTCCGGGACACCTGAACACCGGGGAGCTGTTTTTT.

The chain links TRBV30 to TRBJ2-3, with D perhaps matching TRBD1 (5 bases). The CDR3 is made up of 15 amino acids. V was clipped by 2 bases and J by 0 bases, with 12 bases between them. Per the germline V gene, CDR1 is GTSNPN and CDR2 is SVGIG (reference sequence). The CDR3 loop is CAWSTQWTSTDTQYF. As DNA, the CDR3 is TGTGCCTGGAGTACACAATGGACAAGCACAGATACGCAGTATTTT.

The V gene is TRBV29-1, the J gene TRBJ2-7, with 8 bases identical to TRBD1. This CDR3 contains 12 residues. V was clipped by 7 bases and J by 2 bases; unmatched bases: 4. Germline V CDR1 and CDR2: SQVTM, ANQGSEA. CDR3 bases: TGCAGCGCTGTGACAGGGGCCTACGAGCAGTACTTC. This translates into CSAVTGAYEQYF.

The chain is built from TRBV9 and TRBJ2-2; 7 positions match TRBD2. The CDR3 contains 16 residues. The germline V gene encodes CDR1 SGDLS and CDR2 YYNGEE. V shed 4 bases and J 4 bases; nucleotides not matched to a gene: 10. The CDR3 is CASSLQTGGSTGELFF. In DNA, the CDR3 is TGTGCCAGCAGCCTCCAGACGGGCGGGAGCACCGGGGAGCTGTTTTTT.

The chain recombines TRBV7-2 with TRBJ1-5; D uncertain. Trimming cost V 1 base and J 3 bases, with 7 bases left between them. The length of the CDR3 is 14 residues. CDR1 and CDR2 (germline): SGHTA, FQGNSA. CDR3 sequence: CASSLVGFNQPQHF. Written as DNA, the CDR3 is TGTGCCAGCAGCTTAGTAGGGTTCAATCAGCCCCAGCATTTT.

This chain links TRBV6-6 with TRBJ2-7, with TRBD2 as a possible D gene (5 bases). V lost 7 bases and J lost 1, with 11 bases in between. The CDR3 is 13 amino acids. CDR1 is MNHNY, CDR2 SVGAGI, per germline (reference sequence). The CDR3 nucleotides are TGTGCCAGCAAGTGGGAGTCATCCTACGAGCAGTACTTC. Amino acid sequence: CASKWESSYEQYF.

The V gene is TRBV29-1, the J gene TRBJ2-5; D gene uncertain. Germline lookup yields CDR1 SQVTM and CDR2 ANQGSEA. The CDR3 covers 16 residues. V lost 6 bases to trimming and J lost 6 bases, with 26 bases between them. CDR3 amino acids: CSVQLGVGRIGKTQYF. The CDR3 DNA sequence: TGCAGCGTCCAGCTTGGGGTAGGGCGGATTGGGAAGACCCAGTACTTC.

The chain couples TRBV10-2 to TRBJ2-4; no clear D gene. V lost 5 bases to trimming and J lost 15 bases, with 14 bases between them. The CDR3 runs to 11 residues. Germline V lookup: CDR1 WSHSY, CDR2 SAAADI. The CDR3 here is CASSSSTLRYF. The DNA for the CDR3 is TGCGCCAGCAGTTCTTCAACGCTACGGTACTTC.

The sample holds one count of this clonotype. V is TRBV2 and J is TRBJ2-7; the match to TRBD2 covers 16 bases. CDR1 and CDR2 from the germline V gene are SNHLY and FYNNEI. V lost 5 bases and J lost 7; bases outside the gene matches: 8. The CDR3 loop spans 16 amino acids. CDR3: CASSPTGLAGGKEQYF. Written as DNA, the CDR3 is TGTGCCAGCAGTCCAACGGGACTAGCGGGGGGGAAGGAGCAGTACTTC.

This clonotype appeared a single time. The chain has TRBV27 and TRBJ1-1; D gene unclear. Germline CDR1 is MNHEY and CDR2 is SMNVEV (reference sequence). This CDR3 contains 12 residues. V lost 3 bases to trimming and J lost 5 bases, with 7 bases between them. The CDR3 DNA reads TGTGCCAGCAGTTTCTTGGGGACTGAAGCTTTCTTT. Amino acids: CASSFLGTEAFF.

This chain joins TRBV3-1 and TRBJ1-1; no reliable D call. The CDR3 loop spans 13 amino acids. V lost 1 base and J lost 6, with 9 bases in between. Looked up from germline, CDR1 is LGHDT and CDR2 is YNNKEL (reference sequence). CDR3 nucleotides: TGTGCCAGCAGCCAAGTACGGGGTGCTGAAGCTTTCTTT. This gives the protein CASSQVRGAEAFF.

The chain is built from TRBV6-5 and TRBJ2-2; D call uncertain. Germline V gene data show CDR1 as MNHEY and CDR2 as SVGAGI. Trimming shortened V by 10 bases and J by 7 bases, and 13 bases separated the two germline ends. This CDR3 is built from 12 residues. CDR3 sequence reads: CATQRSGGELFF. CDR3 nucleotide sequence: TGTGCCACCCAAAGGAGTGGCGGGGAGCTGTTTTTT.

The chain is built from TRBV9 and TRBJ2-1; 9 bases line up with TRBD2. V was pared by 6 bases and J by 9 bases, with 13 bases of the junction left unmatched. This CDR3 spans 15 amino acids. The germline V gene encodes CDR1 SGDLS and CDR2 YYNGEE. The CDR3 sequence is CASTATVAGVSEQFF. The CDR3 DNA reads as TGTGCCAGCACCGCGACGGTAGCGGGAGTGAGTGAGCAGTTCTTC.

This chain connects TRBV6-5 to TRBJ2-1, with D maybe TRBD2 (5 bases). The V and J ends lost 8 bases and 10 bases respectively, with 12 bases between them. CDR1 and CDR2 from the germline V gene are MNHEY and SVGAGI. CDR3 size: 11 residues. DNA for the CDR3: TGTGCCAGCGGCCACTCGGGAGAGCAGTTCTTC. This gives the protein CASGHSGEQFF.

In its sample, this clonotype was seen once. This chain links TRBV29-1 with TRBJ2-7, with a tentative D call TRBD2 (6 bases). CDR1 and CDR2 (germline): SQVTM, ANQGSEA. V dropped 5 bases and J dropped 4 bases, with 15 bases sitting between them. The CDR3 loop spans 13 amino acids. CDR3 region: CSVRYGSRYEQYF. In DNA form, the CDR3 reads TGCAGCGTTAGGTACGGGAGTAGGTACGAGCAGTACTTC.